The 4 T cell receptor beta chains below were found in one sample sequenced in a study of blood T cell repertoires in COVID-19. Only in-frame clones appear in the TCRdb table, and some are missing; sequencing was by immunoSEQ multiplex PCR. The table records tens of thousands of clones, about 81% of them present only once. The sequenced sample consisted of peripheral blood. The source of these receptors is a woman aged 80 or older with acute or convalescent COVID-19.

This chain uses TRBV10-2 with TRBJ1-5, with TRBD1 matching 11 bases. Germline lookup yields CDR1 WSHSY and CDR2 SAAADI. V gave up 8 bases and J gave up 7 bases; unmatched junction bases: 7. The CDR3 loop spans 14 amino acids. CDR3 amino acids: CASRDRGRWQPQHF. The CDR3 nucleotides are TGCGCCAGCCGGGACAGGGGGAGGTGGCAGCCCCAGCATTTT.

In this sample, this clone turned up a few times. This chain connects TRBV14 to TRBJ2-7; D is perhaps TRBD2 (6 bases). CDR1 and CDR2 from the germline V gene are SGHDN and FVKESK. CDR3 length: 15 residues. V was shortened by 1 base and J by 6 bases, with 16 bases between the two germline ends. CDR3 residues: CASSQVAGGFGEQYF. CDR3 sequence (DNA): TGTGCCAGCAGCCAAGTGGCCGGAGGGTTCGGCGAGCAGTACTTC.

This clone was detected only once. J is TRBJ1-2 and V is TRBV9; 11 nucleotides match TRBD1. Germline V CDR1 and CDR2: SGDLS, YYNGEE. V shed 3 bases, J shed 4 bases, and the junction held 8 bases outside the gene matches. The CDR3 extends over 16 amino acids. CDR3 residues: CASSGLDRGQSYGYTF. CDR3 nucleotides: TGTGCCAGCAGCGGACTGGACAGGGGGCAGAGCTATGGCTACACCTTC. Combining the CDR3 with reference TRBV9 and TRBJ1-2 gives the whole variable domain DSGVTQTPKHLITATGQRVTLRCSPRSGDLSVYWYQQSLDQGLQFLIQYYNGEERAKGNILERFSAQQFPDLHSELNLSSLELGDSALYFCASSGLDRGQSYGYTFGSGTRLTVV.

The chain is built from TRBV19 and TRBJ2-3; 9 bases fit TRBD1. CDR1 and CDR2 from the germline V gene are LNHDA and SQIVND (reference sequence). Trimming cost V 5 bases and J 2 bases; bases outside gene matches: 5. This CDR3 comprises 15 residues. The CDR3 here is CASSLGQGTTDTQYF. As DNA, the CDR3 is TGTGCCAGTAGTCTCGGACAGGGGACCACAGATACGCAGTATTTT.